This T cell receptor (beta chain) emerged from a study of radiation and T cells in renal cell carcinoma. Study details: Nephrectomy followed 15 Gy stereotactic body radiation by 4 weeks. The study's findings and limits: From baseline, blood top tumor clonotypes peaked at 2 weeks post-radiation.

Sequencing was performed with immunoSEQ multiplex PCR; in TCRdb, only in-frame clones are kept and a portion is missing. The sample has 70,000 to 100,000 clones; 70% to 90% are singletons. The CDR3 consists of 15 residues. V lost 1 base, J lost 4 bases, and 6 bases stayed unmatched. Germline values: CDR1 SGHTS, CDR2 YDEGEE. Noted time point: blood 2 weeks post-SBRT. The treatment was: 15 Gy SBRT to primary tumor, nephrectomy 4 weeks later. In regard to this clone: Its target is not known.

This TCR was recovered from a woman aged 45-65 years with renal cell carcinoma. The source material was blood, sampled from a patient whose treatment included radiotherapy and nephrectomy. The chain joins TRBV5-8 to TRBJ2-5; 8 nucleotides agree with TRBD2. The CDR3 sequence: CASSLLVLAGETQYF. The CDR3 nucleotides are TGTGCCAGCAGCTTGTTGGTTCTAGCGGGAGAGACCCAGTACTTC.